These T cell receptor beta chains were read from a single sample in a study of PD-L1 blockade in urothelial cancer. Here immunoSEQ multiplex PCR was the method, and the copy in TCRdb shows in-frame clones only, minus some. The data contain 25,000 to 30,000 clones, over 80% of them seen just once; the ten biggest clones take up more than 2%. Source: PBMCs, taken around atezolizumab (anti-PD-L1) treatment. All receptors come from a man aged 50-59 years with urothelial cancer. The CDR3 runs from the conserved cysteine through the conserved F or W. The D gene is left open where the match is weak. The size of a clone is reported for some rows only, either as once, few or many, or as a class for expanded clones.

d_call cdr3_length j_call clone_size v_call cdr3_nt cdr3_aa
. 21 TRBJ1-5 . TRBV19 TGTGCCAGTAGTATCGGCGGAGGCAGCAGCTTAAGAGGATATAGCAATCAGCCCCAGCATTTT CASSIGGGSSLRGYSNQPQHF
. 16 TRBJ2-5 . TRBV19 TGTGCCAGTAGTATAGCCTCCTTGACTGGACAAGAGACCCAGTACTTC CASSIASLTGQETQYF
TRBD1 14 TRBJ2-3 . TRBV19 TGTGCCAGTACCCCGCGACAGGGTCCAGATACGCAGTATTTT CASTPRQGPDTQYF
. 14 TRBJ1-2 . TRBV28 TGTGCCAGCAGTTTGGAGGGAGAAAACTATGGCTACACCTTC CASSLEGENYGYTF
. 13 TRBJ2-1 once TRBV5-6 TGTGCCAGCAGATGGGAAGGGGGGGATGAGCAGTTCTTC CASRWEGGDEQFF
. 16 TRBJ1-5 . TRBV6-6 TGTGCCAGCAGTCACGCGGGGGGGGCCGGCAATCAGCCCCAGCATTTT CASSHAGGAGNQPQHF
TRBD2 16 TRBJ2-7 . TRBV27 TGTGCCAGCAGTTTACTTGGGGCTAGCGGGATGGGGGAGCAGTACTTC CASSLLGASGMGEQYF
. 17 TRBJ2-4 . TRBV14 TGTGCCAGCAGCCTCACCAAAGGCAGGGGCGGTAAAAACATTCAGTACTTC CASSLTKGRGGKNIQYF
TRBD2 16 TRBJ2-1 . TRBV19 TGTGCCAGTAGTATAGAGGGGCTAGCGGCCTACAATGAGCAGTTCTTC CASSIEGLAAYNEQFF
TRBD2 16 TRBJ2-1 . TRBV18 TGTGCCAGCTCACCGCTAGGACTAGCGGGAGTCAGTGAGCAGTTCTTC CASSPLGLAGVSEQFF
TRBD2 16 TRBJ2-1 . TRBV7-8 TGTGCCAGCAGCACCCGGACTAGCGGGAGAAACAATGAGCAGTTCTTC CASSTRTSGRNNEQFF
TRBD1 15 TRBJ2-3 . TRBV6-1 TGTGCCAGCACCCTAGGACAGGGGAGAGGAGATACGCAGTATTTT CASTLGQGRGDTQYF
TRBD1 14 TRBJ1-1 . TRBV6-1 TGTGCCAGCATACAGGGGGCGCAGGACACTGAAGCTTTCTTT CASIQGAQDTEAFF
. 13 TRBJ1-2 . TRBV6-5 TGTGCCAGCAGTACTTCAACGGGCTATGGCTACACCTTC CASSTSTGYGYTF
TRBD1 17 TRBJ2-1 . TRBV7-9 TGTGCCAGCAGCTTACTCTATACAGGGGTGCTGAGCGATGAGCAGTTCTTC CASSLLYTGVLSDEQFF
. 15 TRBJ2-1 . TRBV6-5 TGTGCCAGCAGCCCCGGGAGCCGCTCCTACAATGAGCAGTTCTTC CASSPGSRSYNEQFF
TRBD2 15 TRBJ2-1 . TRBV6-5 TGTGCCAGCAGACGGACTAGCGGGAGCAACCATGAGCAGTTCTTC CASRRTSGSNHEQFF
. 13 TRBJ2-5 . TRBV28 TGTGCCAGCAGTACCACAGGAAGGGAGACCCAGTACTTC CASSTTGRETQYF
. 14 TRBJ1-2 . TRBV6-5 TGTGCCAGCAGTTATTCCGATGGGGCTTATGGCTACACCTTC CASSYSDGAYGYTF
. 16 TRBJ2-6 few TRBV6-4 TGTGCCAGCAGTGATGGCGGCCGCTCTGGGGCCAACGTCCTGACTTTC CASSDGGRSGANVLTF
TRBD2 16 TRBJ2-1 . TRBV6-6 TGTGCCAGCAGTTACTGGTCGGGGGGGCAGTACAATGAGCAGTTCTTC CASSYWSGGQYNEQFF
. 17 TRBJ2-3 . TRBV5-4 TGTGCCAGCAGCCTGGCCCCCTGGGGACTGCACACAGATACGCAGTATTTT CASSLAPWGLHTDTQYF
. 13 TRBJ1-4 . TRBV5-8 TGTGCCAGCAGCTTGGACAGGGATGAAAAACTGTTTTTT CASSLDRDEKLFF
. 15 TRBJ1-5 . TRBV19 TGTGCCAGCCTCAGGGGACACTATAGCAATCAGCCCCAGCATTTT CASLRGHYSNQPQHF
TRBD2 13 TRBJ2-7 . TRBV19 TGTGCCAGTAATCCGGGTGGGGGGGGAGAGCAGTACTTC CASNPGGGGEQYF
TRBD1 14 TRBJ1-2 . TRBV11-2 TGTGCCAGCAGCTCGGGACAGGCGAACTATGGCTACACCTTC CASSSGQANYGYTF
. 14 TRBJ2-1 once TRBV6-5 TGTGCCAGCAGTTACTCGGTAAGAGTAAATGAGCAGTTCTTC CASSYSVRVNEQFF
. 16 TRBJ1-5 . TRBV28 TGTGCCAGCTTGGGGACTTGGCCCAATAGCAATCAGCCCCAGCATTTT CASLGTWPNSNQPQHF
. 13 TRBJ2-1 . TRBV5-8 TGTGCCAGCAGCCCGGGACTTAGCGGTGAGCAGTTCTTC CASSPGLSGEQFF
TRBD2 15 TRBJ2-3 . TRBV19 TGTGCCAGTAGTATCGGGACTAGCATTACAGATACGCAGTATTTT CASSIGTSITDTQYF
TRBD1 16 TRBJ1-5 once TRBV28 TGTGCCAGCAGTTTGAGGAGGCAGGGGGCGAATCAGCCCCAGCATTTT CASSLRRQGANQPQHF
TRBD1 13 TRBJ1-3 . TRBV19 TGTGCCACCAGGGGGCTGGGTGGAAACACCATATATTTT CATRGLGGNTIYF
. 11 TRBJ2-7 . TRBV15 TGTGCCACCGGCCCTCCCTACGAGCAGTACTTC CATGPPYEQYF
TRBD1 13 TRBJ1-6 once TRBV10-3 TGTGCCAATGGACAGGGCGGTAATTCACCCCTCCACTTT CANGQGGNSPLHF
TRBD2 17 TRBJ2-3 . TRBV6-1 TGTGCCAGCAGTGAAGCACCAGCGGGGGGGCCATGGGATACGCAGTATTTT CASSEAPAGGPWDTQYF
. 12 TRBJ2-1 . TRBV11-1 TGTGCCAGCAGCTTAATCCGGAATGAGCAGTTCTTC CASSLIRNEQFF
. 13 TRBJ2-2 . TRBV2 TGTGCCAGCAGTGCTGGGCCCACCGGGGAGCTGTTTTTT CASSAGPTGELFF
TRBD2 15 TRBJ2-1 . TRBV29-1 TGCAGCGTTGATAGGCGTTTAGCGGGAGAATCTGAGCAGTTCTTC CSVDRRLAGESEQFF
. 17 TRBJ2-1 . TRBV27 TGTGCCAGCAGGGGGGGACTCGCGCGGGTTACCTACAATGAGCAGTTCTTC CASRGGLARVTYNEQFF
. 16 TRBJ2-2 . TRBV5-6 TGTGCCAGCAGCCGCAGTTTGGACAGCAACACCGGGGAGCTGTTTTTT CASSRSLDSNTGELFF
TRBD2 15 TRBJ2-3 once TRBV2 TGTGCCAGCAGTGAACTAGCGGGGACGACAGATACGCAGTATTTT CASSELAGTTDTQYF